The rows below give T cell receptor beta chains drawn from one sample of a study of T-cell reconstitution after alpha-beta-depleted transplantation in children. TCRdb re-called the PCR reads with MiXCR, one entry per CDR3 protein. The sample records roughly 500,000 distinct CDR3 sequences, approximately 32% being singletons. The sequencing here drew on PBMCs from the stem cell graft donor, taken from the stem cell graft. All receptors derive from a human donor who donated a stem cell graft to a child with aplastic anemia. Both conserved end residues are part of each CDR3. A D gene is named only where the DNA matches it firmly. Some rows mark clone size as missing; the rest say once, few, many or name a class of expanded clone.

d_call	v_call	j_call	clone_size	cdr3_nt	cdr3_aa
-	TRBV4-1	TRBJ2-1	-	TGCGCCAGCAGCCAATTTGACAAGCGACTAGTTCTCTACAATGAGCAGTTCTTC	CASSQFDKRLVLYNEQFF
-	TRBV5-6	TRBJ1-3	-	TGTGCCAGCAGCTTGGTCTACGACGGCCCTTCGAAGGTCTCTGGAAACACCATATATTTT	CASSLVYDGPSKVSGNTIYF
-	TRBV28	TRBJ2-1	-	TGTGCCAGCAGTTTCCCGGGCAGTCAGGCTTTCAATGAGCAGTTCTTC	CASSFPGSQAFNEQFF
TRBD2	TRBV27	TRBJ2-1	few	TGTGCCAGCAGTTTTACCGGGACTAGCGGGAGTATTGGCTACAATGAGCAGTTCTTC	CASSFTGTSGSIGYNEQFF
-	TRBV18	TRBJ1-3	many	TGTGCCAGCAGCCCAGAGGGAAACACCATATATTTT	CASSPEGNTIYF
TRBD1	TRBV12-3/TRBV12-4	TRBJ2-2	-	TGTGCCAGCACCCCGGACAGGGGAGGGTACGGGGAGCTGTTTTTT	CASTPDRGGYGELFF
-	TRBV9	TRBJ1-6	few	TGTGCCAGCAGCGCACAGTTCGATTCACCCCTCCACTTT	CASSAQFDSPLHF
TRBD2	TRBV29-1	TRBJ2-3	-	TGCAGCGTTGAATCGGGACTAGCGGGAGGGCCAACAGATACGCAGTATTTT	CSVESGLAGGPTDTQYF
-	TRBV5-5	TRBJ2-7	many	TGTGCCAGCAGCTTGGCTGGGGTAGCCTACGAGCAGTACTTC	CASSLAGVAYEQYF
TRBD1	TRBV15	TRBJ2-7	few	TGTGCCACCAGCCACGGGACAGGGGTGTCGTACGAGCAGTACTTC	CATSHGTGVSYEQYF